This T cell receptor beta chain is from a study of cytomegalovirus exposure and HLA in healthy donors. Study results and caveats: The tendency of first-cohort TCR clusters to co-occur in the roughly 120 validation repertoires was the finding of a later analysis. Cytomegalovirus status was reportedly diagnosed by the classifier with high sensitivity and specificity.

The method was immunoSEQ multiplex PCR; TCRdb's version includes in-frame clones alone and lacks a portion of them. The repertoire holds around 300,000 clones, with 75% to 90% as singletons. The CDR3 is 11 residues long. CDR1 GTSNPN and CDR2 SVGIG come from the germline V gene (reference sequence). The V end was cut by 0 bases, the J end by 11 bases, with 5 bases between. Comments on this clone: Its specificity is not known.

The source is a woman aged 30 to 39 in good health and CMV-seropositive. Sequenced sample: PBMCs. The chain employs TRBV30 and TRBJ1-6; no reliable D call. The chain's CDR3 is CAWSVSPPLHF. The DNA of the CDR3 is TGTGCCTGGAGTGTATCCCCACCCCTCCACTTT.